This T cell receptor (beta chain) was recovered during a study of OX40 agonist ivuxolimab in advanced cancers. Study background: Recorded diagnoses for dose-escalation patients were hepatocellular carcinoma, melanoma, renal cell or head and neck cancer. A mean age of roughly 60 years, range roughly 20 to 90, was recorded, and roughly 83% were male. Among those treated, three patients had partial responses, one with hepatocellular carcinoma and two with cutaneous melanoma.

Germline V gene sequence: CDR1 SGHVS, CDR2 FQNEAQ. The V end lost 1 base, the J end lost 4 bases, and 14 bases lay between the germline ends. The CDR3 is 16 amino acids. TCRdb's copy holds only in-frame clones and misses some; the assay was immunoSEQ multiplex PCR. The data hold 45,000 or so clones, with approximately 82% observed a single time. This receptor was taken from an adult with an advanced solid tumor such as melanoma, head and neck, liver or kidney cancer. V usage is TRBV7-8 and J usage is TRBJ1-3; D is perhaps TRBD1 (6 bases). The material sequenced was CD4+ or CD8+ T cells sorted from blood, taken in a trial of the OX40 agonist ivuxolimab. CDR3 residues: CASSLGGGGEGNTIYF. The CDR3, as DNA: TGTGCCAGCAGCTTAGGCGGAGGGGGAGAGGGAAACACCATATATTTT.